This T cell receptor (beta chain) appears in the sequencing data of a study of Ad26.COV2.S vaccination and SARS-CoV-2 variants. General observations from the study: From the TCR breadth and depth analyses, total T cell responses may have been underestimated. Spike-specific TCR breadth was greater in vaccine than placebo recipients. Participants given vaccine showed non-spike TCR breadth similar to that of placebo recipients.

CDR3 length: 16 residues. Germline V gene lookup returns CDR1 LNHDA and CDR2 SQIVND (reference sequence). J lost 5 bases, V lost 1 base, and 8 bases had no gene match. As concerns this clone: Its antigen is still unknown.

Repertoires were generated with immunoSEQ multiplex PCR, while TCRdb's copy carries only in-frame clones and drops some. Of some 350,000 clones in the sample, around 90% are singletons; the top ten hold 3.9%. V usage is TRBV19 and J usage is TRBJ1-1; 9 nucleotides agree with TRBD1. The sequence was obtained from a human donor who had recovered from COVID-19. The specimen comprised peripheral blood, sampled after recovery from COVID-19. CDR3 nucleotide sequence: TGTGCCAGTAGTATAGGGACAGGGGAAGGGGAGACTGAAGCTTTCTTT. As protein: CASSIGTGEGETEAFF. The full variable domain, in which reference TRBV19 and TRBJ1-1 provide the parts outside the CDR3, is DGGITQSPKYLFRKEGQNVTLSCEQNLNHDAMYWYRQDPGQGLRLIYYSQIVNDFQKGDIAEGYSVSREKKESFPLTVTSAQKNPTAFYLCASSIGTGEGETEAFFGQGTRLTVV.